This TCR beta chain was retrieved from a study of T-cell reconstitution after alpha-beta-depleted transplantation in children. This clonotype was picked up a small number of times. Library preparation (for TCRbeta) was performed with unique molecular identifiers. One entry per CDR3 protein, called by TCRdb with MiXCR from the PCR reads. The table shows under 450,000 distinct CDR3 sequences, with 15% to 20% occurring only once. V dropped 1 base and J dropped 5 bases, with 11 bases sitting between them. From germline, CDR1 is MGHRA and CDR2 YSYEKL. This CDR3 is 15 amino acids long. The sequence came from a boy under two years old who had a stem cell transplant for Wiskott-Aldrich syndrome, so the T cells may come from the graft donor. Sequenced material: PBMCs, mostly from graft donor cells, taken 360 days after TCRalphabeta/CD19-depleted stem cell transplant. The J gene is TRBJ2-2, the V gene TRBV4-1; D call uncertain. As DNA, the CDR3 is TGCGCCAGCAGCCAAGGAAGGATGACGACCGGGGAGCTGTTTTTT. Its protein is CASSQGRMTTGELFF.